A single sample gave rise to the 11 T cell receptor beta chains below, sequenced in a study of T cells in Graves' hyperthyroidism and ophthalmopathy. Amplification targeted TCR beta CDR3 regions from RNA transcripts. The HTBI primer set drove a first-round RT-PCR of the TCR CDR3. TCRdb re-analysed the multiplex PCR reads in MiXCR, keeping a single row per CDR3 protein. Of about 270,000 distinct CDR3 sequences in the sample, about 16% were seen once. The material sequenced was blood. These receptors all come from a woman aged 45-65 years with Graves' hyperthyroidism that later progressed to Graves' ophthalmopathy.

A word on this clonotype: A single base separates this from a much larger clone, so it may be a read error. CDR3 sequence (DNA): TGTGCCAGCAGCTTGGACATCCGGGACCACAATGAGCAGTTCTTC. Translated, it gives CASSLDIRDHNEQFF. The chain combines TRBV5-1 with TRBJ2-1; D assignment may be TRBD1 or TRBD2 (5 bases each). The CDR3 contains 15 residues. Germline CDR1 is SGHRS and CDR2 is YFSETQ.

V and J are TRBV5-1 and TRBJ2-7, with 9 nucleotides matching TRBD1. This CDR3 region has 16 residues. Germline CDR1 reads SGHRS; CDR2 reads YFSETQ. The V segment lost 0 bases and the J segment 6 bases; nucleotides outside the gene matches: 10. The CDR3 DNA sequence: TGCGCCAGCAGCTTGGTTTCCGGGACAGGGCTTTCCGAGCAGTACTTC. Translation gives CASSLVSGTGLSEQYF.

This clonotype has at least ten counts. This sequence joins TRBV27 and TRBJ2-1, with D possibly matching TRBD2 (6 bases). The V gene's germline CDR1 is MNHEY and CDR2 SMNVEV (reference sequence). Trimming stripped 1 base from V and 5 bases from J, with 15 bases between. The CDR3 has 16 residues. CDR3 protein: CASSLYGGMGNNEQFF. As DNA, the CDR3 is TGTGCCAGCAGTTTATACGGCGGGATGGGGAACAATGAGCAGTTCTTC.

Many counts were recorded for this clonotype. The rearrangement uses TRBV28 and TRBJ1-2; TRBD1 aligns across 12 bases. The CDR3 is 17 residues long. In germline, CDR1 is MDHEN, CDR2 SYDVKM. With V trimmed by 8 bases and J by 4 bases, 14 bases remained unmatched. The CDR3 loop is CASLTGTGGPASYGYTF. The CDR3 DNA reads as TGTGCCAGCTTGACCGGGACAGGGGGCCCCGCGAGCTATGGCTACACCTTC.

This clonotype was counted at least ten times. The chain joins TRBV9 to TRBJ2-7, with a tentative D call TRBD2 (5 bases). Germline V gene lookup returns CDR1 SGDLS and CDR2 YYNGEE. The CDR3 totals 15 residues. V lost 0 bases to trimming and J lost 5 bases, with 15 bases between them. The CDR3 region is CASSVDPFGADEQYF. The CDR3 nucleotides are TGTGCCAGCAGCGTAGACCCTTTTGGAGCGGACGAGCAGTACTTC.

In its sample, this clonotype was seen many times. V usage is TRBV20-1 and J usage is TRBJ1-1; tentatively, D is TRBD1 (5 bases). CDR1 is DFQATT, CDR2 SNEGSKA, per germline (reference sequence). Trimming removed 4 bases at V and 10 bases at J, with 13 bases between. CDR3 size: 11 residues. The CDR3, as DNA: TGCAGTGCTACCCCCCAGGGCGGAGCTTTCTTT. Translated, it gives CSATPQGGAFF.

The V gene is TRBV10-3, the J gene TRBJ1-2; tentative D call: TRBD1 (5 bases). From germline, CDR1 is ENHRY and CDR2 SYGVKD. There are 15 residues in the CDR3. V lost 0 bases and J 4 bases, leaving 12 bases between the germline ends. The CDR3 reads CAISESGVTGYGYTF. The CDR3 DNA sequence: TGTGCCATCAGTGAGTCGGGGGTGACTGGCTATGGCTACACCTTC.

This clonotype occurred many times. One end of the junction fails to match germline, which may point to a read error. The V and J genes are TRBV7-8 and TRBJ2-1; D is unclear. CDR1 SGHVS and CDR2 FQNEAQ come from the germline V gene. There are 13 residues in the CDR3. As DNA, the CDR3 is TGTGCCAACAGCCTAGGACCGTTCAATGAGCAGTTCTTC. This encodes CANSLGPFNEQFF.

Many counts were recorded for this clonotype. One junction end does not reproduce the germline sequence, and a read error may be involved. J is TRBJ1-2 and V is TRBV2, with unresolved D. Germline V CDR1 and CDR2: SNHLY, FYNNEI. The CDR3 contains 11 residues. CDR3 amino acids: CASSEGISYTF. CDR3 DNA: TGTGCCAGCAGCGAAGGTATCTCCTACACCTTC.

This clonotype was seen ten or more times. V and J are TRBV7-3 and TRBJ2-5; tentatively, D is TRBD1 or TRBD2 (6 bases each). Germline V gene lookup returns CDR1 SGHTA and CDR2 FQGTGA. The CDR3 runs 16 residues. The V end lost 5 bases, the J end lost 1 base, and 17 bases lay between the germline ends. This CDR3 is CASSPAGGDIQETQYF. In nucleotides, the CDR3 is TGTGCCAGCAGCCCCGCCGGGGGCGACATCCAAGAGACCCAGTACTTC.

The table lists this clonotype with many counts. V usage is TRBV10-1 and J usage is TRBJ2-3; 7 bases are a match to TRBD1. The CDR3 totals 14 residues. The germline V gene encodes CDR1 WNHNN and CDR2 SYGVQD (reference sequence). The trim removed 7 bases at V and 6 bases at J, leaving 10 bases unmatched. The CDR3 spells CASKPGTVGDTQYF. DNA of the CDR3: TGCGCCAGCAAACCTGGGACAGTTGGCGATACGCAGTATTTT.